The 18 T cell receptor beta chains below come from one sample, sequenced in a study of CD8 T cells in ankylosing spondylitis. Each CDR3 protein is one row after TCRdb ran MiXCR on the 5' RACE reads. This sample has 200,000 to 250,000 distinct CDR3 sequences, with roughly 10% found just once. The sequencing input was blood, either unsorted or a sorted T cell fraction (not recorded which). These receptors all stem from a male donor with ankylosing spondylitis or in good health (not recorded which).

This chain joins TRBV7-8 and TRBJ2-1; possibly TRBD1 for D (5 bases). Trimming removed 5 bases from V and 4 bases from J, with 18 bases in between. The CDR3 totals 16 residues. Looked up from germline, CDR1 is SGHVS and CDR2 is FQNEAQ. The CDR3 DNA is TGTGCCAGCAGCGTAGGGGTACGAACTCCATACAATGAGCAGTTCTTC. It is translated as CASSVGVRTPYNEQFF.

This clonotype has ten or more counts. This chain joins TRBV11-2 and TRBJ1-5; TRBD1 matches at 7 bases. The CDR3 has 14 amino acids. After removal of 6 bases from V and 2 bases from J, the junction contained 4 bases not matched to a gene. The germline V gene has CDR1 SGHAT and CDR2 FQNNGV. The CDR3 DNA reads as TGTGCCAGCAGTAGGGACAGAGGCAATCAGCCCCAGCATTTT. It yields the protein CASSRDRGNQPQHF.

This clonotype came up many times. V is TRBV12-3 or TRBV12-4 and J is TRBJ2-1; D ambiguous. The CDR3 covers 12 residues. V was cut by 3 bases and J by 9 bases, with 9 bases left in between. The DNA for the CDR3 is TGTGCCAGCAGTTTTTTTGGCGCTGAGCAGTTCTTC. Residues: CASSFFGAEQFF.

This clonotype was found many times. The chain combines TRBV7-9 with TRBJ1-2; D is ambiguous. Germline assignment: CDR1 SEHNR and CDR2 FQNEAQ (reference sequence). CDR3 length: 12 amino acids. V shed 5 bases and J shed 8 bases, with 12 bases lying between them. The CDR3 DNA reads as TGTGCCAGCAGCCCTATGACGCTAGGCTACACCTTC. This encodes CASSPMTLGYTF.

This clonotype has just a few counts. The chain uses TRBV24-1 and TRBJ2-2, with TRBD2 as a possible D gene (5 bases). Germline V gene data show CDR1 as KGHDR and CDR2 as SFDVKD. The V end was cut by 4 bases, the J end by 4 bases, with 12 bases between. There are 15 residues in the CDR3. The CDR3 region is CATSDEGIGTGELFF. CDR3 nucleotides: TGTGCCACCAGTGACGAGGGAATTGGCACCGGGGAGCTGTTTTTT.

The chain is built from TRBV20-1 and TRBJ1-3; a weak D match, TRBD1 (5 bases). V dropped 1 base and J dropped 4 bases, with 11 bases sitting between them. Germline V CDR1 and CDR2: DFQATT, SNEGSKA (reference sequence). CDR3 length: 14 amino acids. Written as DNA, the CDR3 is TGCAGTGCTAGAGTTCGACAGTTGGGAAACACCATATATTTT. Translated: CSARVRQLGNTIYF.

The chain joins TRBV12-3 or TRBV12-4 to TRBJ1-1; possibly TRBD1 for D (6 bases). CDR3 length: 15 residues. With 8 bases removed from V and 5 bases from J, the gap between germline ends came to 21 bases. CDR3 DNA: TGTGCCAGCGGGTCCACAGGGACCGCTAAGACTGAAGCTTTCTTT. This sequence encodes CASGSTGTAKTEAFF.

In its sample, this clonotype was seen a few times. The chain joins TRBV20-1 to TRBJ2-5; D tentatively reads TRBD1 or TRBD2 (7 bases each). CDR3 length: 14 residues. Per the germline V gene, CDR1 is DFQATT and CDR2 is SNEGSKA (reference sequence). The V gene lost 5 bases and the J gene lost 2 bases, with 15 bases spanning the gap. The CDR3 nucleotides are TGCAGTGCTGGGGGGGGGACAGTTCAAGAGACCCAGTACTTC. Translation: CSAGGGTVQETQYF.

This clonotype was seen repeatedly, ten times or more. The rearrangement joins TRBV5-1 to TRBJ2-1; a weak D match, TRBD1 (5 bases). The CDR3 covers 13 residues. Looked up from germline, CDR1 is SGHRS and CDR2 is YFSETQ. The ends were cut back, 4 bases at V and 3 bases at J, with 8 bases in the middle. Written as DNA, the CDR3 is TGCGCCAGCAGCAAAGACAGCTACAATGAGCAGTTCTTC. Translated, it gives CASSKDSYNEQFF.

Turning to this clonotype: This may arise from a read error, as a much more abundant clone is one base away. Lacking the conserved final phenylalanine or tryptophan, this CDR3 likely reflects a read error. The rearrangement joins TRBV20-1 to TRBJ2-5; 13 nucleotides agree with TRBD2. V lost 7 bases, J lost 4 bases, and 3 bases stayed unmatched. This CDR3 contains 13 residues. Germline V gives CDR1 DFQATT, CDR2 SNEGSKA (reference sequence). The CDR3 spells CSGLAGGRETQYL. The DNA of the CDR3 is TGCAGTGGACTAGCGGGAGGCAGAGAGACCCAGTACTTG.

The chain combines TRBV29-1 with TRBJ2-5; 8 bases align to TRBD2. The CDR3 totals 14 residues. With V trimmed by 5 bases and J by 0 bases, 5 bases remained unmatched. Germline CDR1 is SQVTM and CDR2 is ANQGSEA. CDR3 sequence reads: CSVRISGNQETQYF. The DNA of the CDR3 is TGCAGCGTTCGGATTAGCGGGAACCAAGAGACCCAGTACTTC. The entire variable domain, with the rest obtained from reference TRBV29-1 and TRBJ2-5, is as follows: SAVISQKPSRDICQRGTSLTIQCQVDSQVTMMFWYRQQPGQSLTLIATANQGSEATYESGFVIDKFPISRPNLTFSTLTVSNMSPEDSSIYLCSVRISGNQETQYFGPGTRLLVL.

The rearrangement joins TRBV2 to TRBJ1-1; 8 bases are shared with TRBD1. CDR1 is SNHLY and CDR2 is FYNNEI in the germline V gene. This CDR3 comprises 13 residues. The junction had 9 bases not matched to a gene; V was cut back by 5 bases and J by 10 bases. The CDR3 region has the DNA TGTGCCAGCAGTAGAGTGGACAGGGCTAGAGCTTTCTTT. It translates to CASSRVDRARAFF.

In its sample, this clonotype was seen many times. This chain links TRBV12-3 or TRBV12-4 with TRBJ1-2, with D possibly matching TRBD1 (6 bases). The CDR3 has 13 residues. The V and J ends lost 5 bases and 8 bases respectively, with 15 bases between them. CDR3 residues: CASSPRGMGGYTF. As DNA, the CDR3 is TGTGCCAGCAGTCCCAGGGGAATGGGGGGCTACACCTTC.

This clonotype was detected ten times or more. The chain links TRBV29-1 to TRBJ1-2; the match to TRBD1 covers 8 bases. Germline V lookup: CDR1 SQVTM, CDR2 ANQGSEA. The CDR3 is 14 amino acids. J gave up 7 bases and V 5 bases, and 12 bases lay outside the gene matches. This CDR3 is CSVLRGQGSVGYTF. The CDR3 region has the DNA TGCAGCGTTTTGCGCGGACAGGGCTCGGTTGGCTACACCTTC.

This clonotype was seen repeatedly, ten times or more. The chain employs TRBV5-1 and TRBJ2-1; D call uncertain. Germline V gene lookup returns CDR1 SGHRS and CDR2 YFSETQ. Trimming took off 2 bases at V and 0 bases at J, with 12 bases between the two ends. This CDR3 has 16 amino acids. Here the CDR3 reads CASSLVSSGSYNEQFF. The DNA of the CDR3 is TGCGCCAGCAGCTTAGTTAGCTCGGGCTCCTACAATGAGCAGTTCTTC. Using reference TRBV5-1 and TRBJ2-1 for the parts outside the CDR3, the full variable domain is KAGVTQTPRYLIKTRGQQVTLSCSPISGHRSVSWYQQTPGQGLQFLFEYFSETQRNKGNFPGRFSGRQFSNSRSEMNVSTLELGDSALYLCASSLVSSGSYNEQFFGPGTRLTVL.

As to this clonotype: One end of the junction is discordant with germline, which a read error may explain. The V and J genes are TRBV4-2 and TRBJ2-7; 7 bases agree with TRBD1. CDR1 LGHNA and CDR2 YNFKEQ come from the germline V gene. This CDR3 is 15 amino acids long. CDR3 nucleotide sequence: TGTGCCAACAGCCTCCGACAGGGATCCTCCGACGAGCAGTACTTC. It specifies CANSLRQGSSDEQYF.

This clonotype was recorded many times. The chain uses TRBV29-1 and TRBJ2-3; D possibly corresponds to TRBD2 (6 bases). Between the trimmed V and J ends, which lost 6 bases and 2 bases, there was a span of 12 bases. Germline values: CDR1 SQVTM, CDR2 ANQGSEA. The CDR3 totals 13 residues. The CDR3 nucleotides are TGCAGCGTGGGACTGCCAAACACAGATACGCAGTATTTT. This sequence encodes CSVGLPNTDTQYF.

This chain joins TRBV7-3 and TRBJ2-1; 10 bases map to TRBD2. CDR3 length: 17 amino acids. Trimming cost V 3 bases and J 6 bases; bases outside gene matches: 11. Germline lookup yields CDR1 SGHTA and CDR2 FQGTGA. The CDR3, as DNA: TGTGCCAGCAGCTTCCGGGCTAGCGGGGGTCTCACCAATGAGCAGTTCTTC. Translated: CASSFRASGGLTNEQFF.